This T cell receptor beta chain was captured by sequencing in a study of T cells in Graves' hyperthyroidism and ophthalmopathy (dated by TCRdb to the late 2010s). Describing the broader study: Peripheral blood samples were taken at initial diagnosis, before any treatment was given. To identify TCR V-J signatures that set the groups apart, the researchers used a discovery cohort of about a hundred patients, made up of under 50 with Graves' ophthalmopathy and 57 with stable Graves' hyperthyroidism. Whether ophthalmopathy could be predicted prospectively was tested in an independent validation cohort made up of roughly 20 hyperthyroidism patients plus 17 patients who later progressed to ophthalmopathy. The roughly 99 discovery patients were divided at random into training and test sets in a 7:3 ratio. In addition, the study compared T-cell repertoires in thyroid tissue and in blood from about six Graves' hyperthyroidism patients. After sampling, hyperthyroidism patients received methimazole starting at 30 mg daily, and ophthalmopathy patients received high-dose intravenous methylprednisolone. The paper reports TCR Vbeta CDR3 sequencing of 130 to 150 peripheral blood samples: under 45 ophthalmopathy, over 70 hyperthyroidism and approximately 17 progressor patients.

In the ophthalmopathy patients, disease was moderately to severely active, with a Clinical Activity Score of 3 or more, a NOSPECS grade of 4 or more, and a duration of less than 3 months. Patients with uncontrolled infections, other autoimmune diseases, pregnancy or lactation were excluded. Diagnoses were established on the basis of clinical symptoms, serum thyroxine and TRAb, thyroid ultrasound, and orbital computed tomography. PBMCs were isolated from 10 ml of fresh peripheral blood by Ficoll-Paque density gradient centrifugation. Total RNA was extracted using Trizol reagent, and RNA quality was assessed on an Agilent 2100 Bioanalyzer. On this clonotype: No antigen is known for it. No much larger clone exists at a distance of one base, and base qualities are not known.

The TCR beta CDR3 regions were amplified from the RNA transcripts. The first round of RT-PCR for the TCR CDR3 was performed with the HTBI primer set and the Qiagen OneStep RT-PCR kit. Libraries were constructed in a second round of multiplex PCR, after which size selection and purification were performed. Libraries were sequenced paired-end with 100 bp reads on an Illumina HiSeq2000. The paper's data handling went like this. SOAPnuke was used to process the raw data, throwing out any read that contained adapters or uncalled bases, had a mean Phred below 15, or lacked an exact constant-primer or identifier match. High-quality paired reads were merged with COPE v1.2.5, and unique nucleotide sequences were defined as clonotypes. Clonotypes were aligned to IMGT TRBV, TRBD and TRBJ reference segments using MiTCR v1.1. Analysis was restricted to V-J combinations with a frequency above 0.0001, which covered 99.2% of repertoires. A TCS score was defined as the ratio between F50 (clonal expansion) and ExV (chaos), using BLOSUM62-based TCRdist between CDR3 peptides within each V-J. Welch's t-statistics and random forest reduced fewer than 600 V-J features to some 14, which were used in a naive Bayes classifier (R e1071). The raw public data were reprocessed by TCRdb itself: fastp quality trimming at Q25, MiXCR clonotype calling, in-frame beta chains only. Each record represents a unique CDR3 protein, reported with the most common genes and DNA among its rows. The V and J calls reflect TCRdb's pipeline rather than the authors' work. The sample profile shows 300,000 to 400,000 distinct CDR3 sequences; around a sixth of them were found once. The ten largest clones capture roughly two fifths of the sample.

The CDR3 sequence holds 13 residues, the cysteine and phenylalanine included. The DNA shown is the 39-base CDR3, in frame from base 1. V gives up 5 bases and J gives up 9 bases, and the segment between their germline ends measures 11 bases. The full study reports these points: In cross-validation, a model built on a 13 V-J signature told ophthalmopathy apart from stable hyperthyroidism with approximately 90% sensitivity and approximately 81% specificity, and in testing the same model reached 80%/75%. Blood samples also contained most of the expanded thyroid clonotypes (frequency above 0.001), which suggests that blood repertoires may reflect thyroid immune responses. No statistical method was used to set the sample size in advance, and investigators knew the group allocation. In validation, the model predicted progression to ophthalmopathy a median of about 6.8 months before onset, with around 70% sensitivity and 72.22% specificity.

The clonotype comes from a man aged 18 to 29 with Graves' ophthalmopathy. The sequence is built from TRBV12-3 or TRBV12-4 and TRBJ1-6; a tentative D call is TRBD1 (5 bases match). The specimen was blood. The CDR3 reads CASSPPGPSPLHF. The bases are TGTGCCAGCAGTCCACCGGGACCTTCACCCCTCCACTTT.